The 31 T cell receptor beta chains reported below all come from one sample, sequenced in a study of blood T cell repertoires in COVID-19. Sequencing was performed with immunoSEQ multiplex PCR; in TCRdb, only in-frame clones are kept and a portion is missing. The sample consists of 250,000 to 350,000 clones, roughly 90% of them appearing once. Sample: peripheral blood. These receptors all come from a man aged 25 to 45 with acute or convalescent COVID-19.

The V gene is TRBV5-1, the J gene TRBJ2-5; 11 bases map to TRBD2. CDR1 is SGHRS and CDR2 is YFSETQ in the germline V gene. V dropped 0 bases and J dropped 6; count of bases not matched to a gene: 7. The CDR3 loop spans 16 amino acids. CDR3 nucleotide sequence: TGCGCCAGCAGCTTGGGACTAGCGGGAAATCTGAAGACCCAGTACTTC. This gives the protein CASSLGLAGNLKTQYF.

The chain carries TRBV6-1 and TRBJ2-3; 8 positions agree with TRBD1. This CDR3 is 17 amino acids long. Germline V gene sequence: CDR1 MNHNS, CDR2 SASEGT. V trimming: 4 bases; J trimming: 0 bases; junction bases outside the gene matches: 9. This chain's CDR3 is CASSGGLGQASTDTQYF. Here the CDR3 DNA reads TGTGCCAGCAGTGGGGGCTTGGGACAGGCTAGCACAGATACGCAGTATTTT.

The V and J genes are TRBV6-5 and TRBJ1-1, with D perhaps matching TRBD1 (5 bases). CDR3 length: 13 residues. Trimming stripped 6 bases from V and 3 bases from J, with 11 bases between. Germline CDR1 reads MNHEY; CDR2 reads SVGAGI. The CDR3 bases are TGTGCCAGCAGAGTCAGGGTGGACACTGAAGCTTTCTTT. This gives the protein CASRVRVDTEAFF.

The V and J genes are TRBV7-9 and TRBJ1-2; 9 nucleotides match TRBD1. The germline V gene encodes CDR1 SEHNR and CDR2 FQNEAQ (reference sequence). V shed 1 base and J 3 bases; nucleotides not matched to a gene: 3. This CDR3 is built from 15 residues. As DNA, the CDR3 is TGTGCCAGCAGCTTAGTGGGACAGGGTTACTATGGCTACACCTTC. Amino acids: CASSLVGQGYYGYTF. The full variable domain, completed using reference TRBV7-9 and TRBJ1-2, is DTGVSQNPRHKITKRGQNVTFRCDPISEHNRLYWYRQTLGQGPEFLTYFQNEAQLEKSRLLSDRFSAERPKGSFSTLEIQRTEQGDSAMYLCASSLVGQGYYGYTFGSGTRLTVV.

V and J are TRBV14 and TRBJ1-6, with unresolved D. CDR3 length: 17 amino acids. The germline V gene encodes CDR1 SGHDN and CDR2 FVKESK. V was trimmed by 4 bases and J by 1 base, leaving 14 bases between them. CDR3 in DNA: TGTGCCAGCAGCCTAAGCCGAGGGAAATCCTATAATTCACCCCTCCACTTT. It is translated as CASSLSRGKSYNSPLHF.

The chain has TRBV5-1 and TRBJ1-2, with TRBD1 matching 8 bases. The CDR3 totals 15 residues. Looked up from germline, CDR1 is SGHRS and CDR2 is YFSETQ. The V gene end was trimmed by 5 bases and the J gene end by 3 bases; junction bases not matched to a gene: 9. CDR3 DNA sequence: TGCGCCAGCAGGTCCGGACAGGGTGGTGACTATGGCTACACCTTC. Translated: CASRSGQGGDYGYTF.

The chain recombines TRBV28 with TRBJ2-3; 10 bases fit TRBD1. The CDR3 covers 16 residues. The junction had 9 bases not matched to a gene; V was cut back by 4 bases and J by 5 bases. Per the germline V gene, CDR1 is MDHEN and CDR2 is SYDVKM. The DNA of the CDR3 is TGTGCCAGCAGTTCGACCGGGACAGGGGATAGAGATACGCAGTATTTT. It is translated as CASSSTGTGDRDTQYF.

The J gene is TRBJ1-3, the V gene TRBV25-1; 10 bases agree with TRBD1. Trimming took 3 bases from V and 4 from J; bases not matched to a gene: 3. CDR1 and CDR2 (germline): MGHDK, SYGVNS. The CDR3 totals 15 residues. DNA for the CDR3: TGTGCCAGCAGTGACTCGGGACAGGGGGGAAACACCATATATTTT. This translates into CASSDSGQGGNTIYF.

The chain recombines TRBV4-2 with TRBJ2-1; 10 bases fit TRBD2. CDR1 LGHNA and CDR2 YNFKEQ come from the germline V gene. J gave up 6 bases and V 0 bases, and 8 bases lay outside the gene matches. CDR3 size: 17 residues. This CDR3 reads CASSQDRASGSSNEQFF. The CDR3 nucleotides read TGTGCCAGCAGCCAAGATAGGGCTAGCGGGAGTAGCAATGAGCAGTTCTTC.

The V and J genes are TRBV28 and TRBJ2-2; D is perhaps TRBD2 (5 bases). Per germline, CDR1 MDHEN and CDR2 SYDVKM. Trimming took 6 bases from V and 2 from J, leaving 16 bases between them. CDR3 length: 16 amino acids. The CDR3 here is CASSPPRTRNTGELFF. In nucleotides, the CDR3 is TGTGCCAGCAGCCCCCCCCGGACTCGTAACACCGGGGAGCTGTTTTTT.

The V and J genes are TRBV18 and TRBJ1-1; tentative D call: TRBD1 (6 bases). CDR1 is KGHSH, CDR2 LQKENI, per germline. The CDR3 is 14 amino acids. V was clipped by 2 bases and J by 1 base, with 8 bases between them. CDR3 amino acids: CASSPRTENTEAFF. CDR3 coding DNA: TGTGCCAGCTCACCAAGGACAGAGAACACTGAAGCTTTCTTT.

The chain links TRBV29-1 to TRBJ1-3, with D possibly TRBD1 on 6 matching bases. Deletions cut 1 base from V and 5 bases from J, with 9 bases between. CDR1 is SQVTM and CDR2 is ANQGSEA in the germline V gene. This CDR3 is built from 13 residues. The CDR3 sequence: CSVEVRGRNTIYF. Written as DNA, the CDR3 is TGCAGCGTTGAAGTCAGGGGAAGAAACACCATATATTTT.

V gene TRBV24-1 combines with J gene TRBJ2-2, with 7 positions matching TRBD2. Germline V gene sequence: CDR1 KGHDR, CDR2 SFDVKD. After removal of 3 bases from V and 4 bases from J, the junction contained 4 bases not matched to a gene. This CDR3 region has 15 residues. Written as DNA, the CDR3 is TGTGCCACCAGTGATAGCGGGATTGCCACCGGGGAGCTGTTTTTT. It encodes CATSDSGIATGELFF.

This clone was recorded a few times. The CDR3 loop is CASSFYGGYTF. The CDR3 coding sequence is TGTGCCAGCAGCTTCTATGGTGGCTACACCTTC. This chain links TRBV28 with TRBJ1-2; D not resolved. The length of the CDR3 is 11 residues. The germline CDR1 and CDR2 sequences are MDHEN and SYDVKM. Trimming removed 6 bases from V and 7 bases from J, with 9 bases in between.

This rearrangement joins TRBV19 to TRBJ2-1, with D possibly being TRBD1 (5 bases). V dropped 2 bases and J dropped 12 bases, with 14 bases sitting between them. Germline lookup yields CDR1 LNHDA and CDR2 SQIVND (reference sequence). The CDR3 has 13 amino acids. The CDR3 sequence: CASSISQGMVQFF. The CDR3 nucleotides read TGTGCCAGTAGTATAAGTCAGGGCATGGTGCAGTTCTTC.

This clone showed up just once. CDR3 coding DNA: TGTGCCAGCAGTAAGCCTACAGGGGGCTCTGGAAACACCATATATTTT. Protein: CASSKPTGGSGNTIYF. V and J are TRBV5-4 and TRBJ1-3; 8 positions match TRBD1. With 5 bases clipped from V and 0 bases from J, the junction kept 7 bases outside the gene matches. This CDR3 comprises 16 residues. CDR1 is SGHNT, CDR2 YYREEE, per germline (reference sequence).

The CDR3 region has the DNA TGTGCCAGCAGCTTTGGGACAGGGGGCGACGAGCAGTACTTC. Protein product: CASSFGTGGDEQYF. This chain joins TRBV7-2 and TRBJ2-7, with 12 bases that match TRBD1. V shed 3 bases and J 5 bases; nucleotides not matched to a gene: 2. From germline, CDR1 is SGHTA and CDR2 FQGNSA. This CDR3 region has 14 residues.

V gene TRBV19 combines with J gene TRBJ1-6; no clear D. The germline gives CDR1 LNHDA, CDR2 SQIVND (reference sequence). Trimming took 7 bases from V and 0 from J, leaving 13 bases between them. CDR3 length: 16 residues. CDR3 sequence (DNA): TGTGCCAGTACCGTCAGCCCTAGCTCCTATAATTCACCCCTCCACTTT. It encodes CASTVSPSSYNSPLHF.

The chain has TRBV12-3 or TRBV12-4 and TRBJ1-2; 7 positions agree with TRBD1. The CDR3 spans 11 residues. V lost 1 base to trimming and J lost 13 bases; unmatched junction nucleotides: 3. In nucleotides, the CDR3 is TGTGCCAGCAGTTTAGGCAGGGGGGCCACCTTC. It codes for CASSLGRGATF.

V usage is TRBV10-2 and J usage is TRBJ1-2, with 7 nucleotides matching TRBD1. From germline, CDR1 is WSHSY and CDR2 SAAADI. There are 13 residues in the CDR3. V was pared by 0 bases and J by 5 bases, with 0 bases of the junction left unmatched. This CDR3 is CASSESRGYGYTF. Written as DNA, the CDR3 is TGCGCCAGCAGTGAGTCCAGGGGGTATGGCTACACCTTC.

The J gene is TRBJ1-2, the V gene TRBV30, with TRBD1 matching 8 bases. The germline V gene encodes CDR1 GTSNPN and CDR2 SVGIG (reference sequence). The CDR3 length is 13 residues. The J segment lost 0 bases and the V segment lost 5 bases, leaving 2 bases of the junction unmatched. CDR3 residues: CAWGTGANYGYTF. The CDR3 coding sequence is TGTGCCTGGGGGACAGGAGCTAACTATGGCTACACCTTC.

The sample holds one count of this clone. This chain joins TRBV4-2 and TRBJ2-3; 9 bases are shared with TRBD2. This CDR3 has 13 amino acids. CDR1 is LGHNA and CDR2 is YNFKEQ in the germline V gene. Trimming at V came to 3 bases and at J to 11 bases, leaving 6 bases not matched to a gene. Written as DNA, the CDR3 is TGTGCCAGCAGCCAGGCGGGGGGGACTTTGCAGTATTTT. Residues: CASSQAGGTLQYF.

This chain joins TRBV4-1 and TRBJ2-7; 7 nucleotides align to TRBD2. Germline CDR1 MGHRA, CDR2 YSYEKL. V lost 8 bases, J lost 1 base, and 8 bases stayed unmatched. The CDR3 covers 14 residues. The CDR3 loop is CASALDGGSYEQYF. The CDR3 bases are TGCGCCAGCGCCCTGGACGGGGGGTCCTACGAGCAGTACTTC.

J is TRBJ2-5 and V is TRBV30, with 8 bases matching TRBD1. The trim removed 5 bases at V and 7 bases at J, leaving 9 bases unmatched. Germline lookup yields CDR1 GTSNPN and CDR2 SVGIG (reference sequence). The CDR3 sequence is 13 residues long. CDR3 sequence: CAWDRTGRLTQYF. CDR3 DNA sequence: TGTGCCTGGGATCGGACAGGGCGGTTGACCCAGTACTTC.

V gene TRBV6-1 combines with J gene TRBJ1-1; D is perhaps TRBD1 (6 bases). Germline CDR1 and CDR2: MNHNS and SASEGT. The CDR3 runs 13 residues. Trimming took off 11 bases at V and 4 bases at J, with 17 bases between the two ends. The CDR3 spells CAVSAGAPTEAFF. Written as DNA, the CDR3 is TGTGCCGTTTCAGCAGGGGCGCCCACTGAAGCTTTCTTT.

The chain has TRBV5-1 and TRBJ1-2; unclear D gene. The V and J ends lost 0 bases and 13 bases respectively, with 13 bases between them. The CDR3 length is 12 residues. Germline V gene sequence: CDR1 SGHRS, CDR2 YFSETQ. As DNA, the CDR3 is TGCGCCAGCAGCTTGGATCCAGACACGACCACCTTC. Encoded protein: CASSLDPDTTTF.

The rearrangement uses TRBV29-1 and TRBJ2-7; D not certain. V dropped 4 bases and J dropped 0 bases, with 7 bases sitting between them. CDR3 size: 12 residues. CDR1 SQVTM and CDR2 ANQGSEA come from the germline V gene. CDR3 in amino acids: CSVVLSSYEQYF. For the CDR3, the DNA is TGCAGCGTTGTACTGAGCTCCTACGAGCAGTACTTC.

V usage is TRBV12-3 or TRBV12-4 and J usage is TRBJ2-7; a weak D match, TRBD2 (6 bases). The CDR3 runs to 13 residues. Trimming shortened V by 2 bases and J by 5 bases, and 10 bases separated the two germline ends. This chain's CDR3 is CASSLLTGDEQYF. CDR3 DNA: TGTGCCAGCAGTTTATTAACGGGGGACGAGCAGTACTTC.

This clone was counted only a few times. CDR3: CASCSSSYNSPLHF. As DNA, the CDR3 is TGTGCCAGCTGTTCGAGCTCCTATAATTCACCCCTCCACTTT. This chain joins TRBV28 and TRBJ1-6, with D uncertain. The V gene lost 8 bases and the J gene lost 0 bases, with 8 bases spanning the gap. This CDR3 contains 14 residues. The germline gives CDR1 MDHEN, CDR2 SYDVKM.

The V and J genes are TRBV14 and TRBJ2-7; 7 positions agree with TRBD1. This CDR3 is 15 amino acids long. V dropped 4 bases and J dropped 3; count of bases not matched to a gene: 9. The germline CDR1 and CDR2 sequences are SGHDN and FVKESK. This CDR3 reads CASSLDRTGHYEQYF. Written as DNA, the CDR3 is TGTGCCAGCAGCCTCGATAGGACAGGACACTACGAGCAGTACTTC.

This clone appeared once. V and J are TRBV18 and TRBJ1-1; 8 positions match TRBD1. Germline CDR1 reads KGHSH; CDR2 reads LQKENI. After removal of 8 bases from V and 6 bases from J, the junction contained 11 bases not matched to a gene. There are 14 residues in the CDR3. CDR3 sequence reads: CASTTTGDRAEAFF. As DNA, the CDR3 is TGTGCCAGCACAACGACAGGGGATCGGGCTGAAGCTTTCTTT. The whole variable domain, filled in from reference TRBV18 and TRBJ1-1, reads NAGVMQNPRHLVRRRGQEARLRCSPMKGHSHVYWYRQLPEEGLKFMVYLQKENIIDESGMPKERFSAEFPKEGPSILRIQQVVRGDSAAYFCASTTTGDRAEAFFGQGTRLTVV.